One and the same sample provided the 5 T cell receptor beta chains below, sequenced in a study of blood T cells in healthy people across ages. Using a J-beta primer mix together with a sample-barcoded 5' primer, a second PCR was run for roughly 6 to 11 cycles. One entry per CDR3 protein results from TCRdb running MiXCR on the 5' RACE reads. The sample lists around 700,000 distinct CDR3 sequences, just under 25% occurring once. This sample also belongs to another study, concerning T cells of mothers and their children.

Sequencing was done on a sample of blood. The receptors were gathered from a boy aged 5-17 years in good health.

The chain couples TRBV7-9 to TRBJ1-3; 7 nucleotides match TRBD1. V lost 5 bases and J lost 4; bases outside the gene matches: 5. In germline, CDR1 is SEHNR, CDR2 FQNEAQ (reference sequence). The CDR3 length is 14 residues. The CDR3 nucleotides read TGTGCCAGCAGCCCGACAGGGCTGGGAAACACCATATATTTT. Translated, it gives CASSPTGLGNTIYF.

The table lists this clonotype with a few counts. The CDR3 loop is CSVRRAYEQYF. The DNA for the CDR3 is TGCAGCGTTCGTAGGGCATACGAGCAGTACTTC. J is TRBJ2-7 and V is TRBV29-1, with unresolved D. This CDR3 is 11 amino acids long. In germline, CDR1 is SQVTM, CDR2 ANQGSEA. Deletions cut 5 bases from V and 4 bases from J, with 9 bases between.

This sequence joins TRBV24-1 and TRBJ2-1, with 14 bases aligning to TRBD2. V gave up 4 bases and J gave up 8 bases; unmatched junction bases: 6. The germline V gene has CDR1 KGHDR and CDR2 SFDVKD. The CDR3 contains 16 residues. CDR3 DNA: TGTGCCACCAGTGACCCCGGGACTAGCGGGAGCGATGAGCAGTTCTTC. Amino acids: CATSDPGTSGSDEQFF.

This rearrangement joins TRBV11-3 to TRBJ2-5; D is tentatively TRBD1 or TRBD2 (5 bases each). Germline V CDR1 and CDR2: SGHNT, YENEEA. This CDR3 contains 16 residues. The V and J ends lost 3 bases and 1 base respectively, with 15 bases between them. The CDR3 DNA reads TGTGCCAGCAGCTTGTGGGACGTTGGGGGCCAAGAGACCCAGTACTTC. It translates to CASSLWDVGGQETQYF. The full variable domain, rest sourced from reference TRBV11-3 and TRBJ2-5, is EAGVVQSPRYKIIEKKQPVAFWCNPISGHNTLYWYLQNLGQGPELLIRYENEEAVDDSQLPKDRFSAERLKGVDSTLKIQPAELGDSAVYLCASSLWDVGGQETQYFGPGTRLLVL.

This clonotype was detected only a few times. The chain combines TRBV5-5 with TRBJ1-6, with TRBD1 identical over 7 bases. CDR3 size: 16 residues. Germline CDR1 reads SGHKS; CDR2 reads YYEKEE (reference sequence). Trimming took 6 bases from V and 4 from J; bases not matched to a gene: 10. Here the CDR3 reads CASTPQGGQYNSPLHF. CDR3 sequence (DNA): TGTGCCAGCACCCCCCAGGGGGGACAATATAATTCACCCCTCCACTTT.